This T cell receptor beta chain was sequenced for a study of blood T cell repertoires in COVID-19 (dated by TCRdb to 2018 to 2020). Concerning the study at large: Samples covering the acute and convalescent phases of COVID-19 were provided by collaborators in the United States, Italy and Spain. The prospective study material was composed of cDNA or gDNA derived from T cells, B-cell-depleted T cells, or PBMCs. The dataset comprised deeply sampled blood TCRbeta repertoires from subjects exposed to, actively infected with, or recovered from COVID-19. A freely available public database, intended as a resource for researchers studying the immune response to SARS-CoV-2, is where the repertoires were released. Samples came from the ongoing ImmuneRACE study (first 160 participants) plus 1,254 subjects from 6 global collaborators. A de-identified subject ID, COVID-19 status, age in years and sex were almost always included in the sample metadata. Where available, HLA class I and class II types were taken from metadata supplied by the sample provider and were not determined by assay-based typing.

Each collaborating institution followed its own protocols to collect whole blood in K2EDTA tubes. Collaborator samples were shipped for TCRbeta analysis as frozen whole blood, isolated PBMCs, or DNA extracted from either sample type. TCRbeta CDR3 regions were amplified from genomic DNA by means of the immunoSEQ Assay, a bias-controlled multiplex PCR. On the authors' methods: Within the assay, amplification of reference gene primers was used to estimate how many nucleated cells each sample contained. To quantify the absolute abundance of each unique TCRbeta CDR3 rearrangement, sequence reads were collapsed and filtered. For each sample, productive Simpson clonality was calculated by taking the square root of Simpson's diversity index across productive rearrangements. In TCRdb, the immuneACCESS table is reduced to in-frame sequences with V and J assigned. These tables do not hold every clone; where another copy was compared, an unresolved V gene accounts for under half, and the others remain unexplained. From that table come the V and J calls and clone size; the DNA was used to work out D and trimming. For this sample there are 90,000 to 120,000 clones; 84% appear just once. The ten largest make up 26% of the sample.

Counted from cysteine to phenylalanine, this CDR3 has 12 amino acids. Of all the DNA, just the CDR3 is kept, 36 bases in frame from base 1. V gives up 5 bases and J gives up 2 bases, and the segment between their germline ends measures 6 bases. For CDR1 and CDR2, the germline V gene lists MDHEN and SYDVKM. As concerns this clone: Its antigen remains undetermined. Within one base of it there is no much larger clone, and no base qualities were kept.

Summary of the overall study and its limitations: Clinical and demographic metadata were provided uncurated, with the amount varying by source and participant.

The material sequenced was peripheral blood. This clonotype originated in a man in his 60s with acute or convalescent COVID-19. The sequence links TRBV28 to TRBJ1-2, with a weak D call of TRBD1 (6 bases match). The nucleotide sequence is TGTGCCAGCAGTGGACAGAACTATGGCTACACCTTC. Translated, this gives CASSGQNYGYTF.